The TCR beta chain described here comes from a study of CD8 T cells in Susac syndrome. The CDR3 consists of 13 residues. Germline lookup yields CDR1 MNHEY and CDR2 SMNVEV (reference sequence). The V end lost 2 bases, the J end lost 6 bases, and 10 bases lay between the germline ends. cDNA came from around 0.54 to 1 ug RNA primed by random hexamers. A single record per CDR3 protein comes from TCRdb applying MiXCR to the immunoSEQ multiplex PCR reads. The sample has about 150,000 distinct CDR3 sequences, roughly 94% seen once. TCR beta sequencing covered blood CD8+ and CD4+ T cells. The multiple sclerosis control cohort comprised treatment-naive individuals presenting with stable or active relapsing-remitting disease. The CD8+ and CD4+ T cells were negatively isolated, with the TEMRA cells enriched by FACS.

The sequence was collected from a human donor with multiple sclerosis. Sequenced material: CD8+ T cells from PBMCs. The rearrangement links TRBV27 to TRBJ1-2; D is unclear. CDR3 DNA: TGTGCCAGCAGTTTACTGGGGTCTAATGGCTACACCTTC. Amino acids: CASSLLGSNGYTF.